Listed here are 17 T cell receptor beta chains from one sample, sequenced in a study of blood T cells in healthy people across ages. Together with a sample-barcoded 5' primer, a J-beta primer mix was included in a second PCR lasting about 6 to 11 cycles. TCRdb re-analysed the 5' RACE reads in MiXCR, keeping a single row per CDR3 protein. The data show roughly 1,500,000 distinct CDR3 sequences, 30% to 35% seen once. Source material: blood. The receptors stem from a woman aged 30 to 39 in good health.

The chain is built from TRBV20-1 and TRBJ2-1; 7 bases match TRBD2. With V trimmed by 4 bases and J by 0 bases, 6 bases remained unmatched. The CDR3 is 15 amino acids. From germline, CDR1 is DFQATT and CDR2 SNEGSKA (reference sequence). CDR3 bases: TGCAGTGCTACGAAAGCGGGGAGCTCCTACAATGAGCAGTTCTTC. This sequence encodes CSATKAGSSYNEQFF.

In its sample, this clonotype was seen many times. This sequence joins TRBV10-3 and TRBJ2-5; D gene uncertain. This CDR3 spans 15 amino acids. Germline lookup yields CDR1 ENHRY and CDR2 SYGVKD. V was trimmed by 3 bases and J by 2 bases, leaving 13 bases between them. The CDR3 sequence is CAISDVIWGQETQYF. The DNA of the CDR3 is TGTGCCATCAGTGATGTTATCTGGGGTCAAGAGACCCAGTACTTC.

V usage is TRBV14 and J usage is TRBJ1-5; unclear D gene. V was clipped by 1 base and J by 3 bases, with 10 bases between them. CDR1 and CDR2 from the germline V gene are SGHDN and FVKESK. This CDR3 contains 15 residues. The CDR3 DNA reads as TGTGCCAGCAGCCAAGGCGGCGCCTACAATCAGCCCCAGCATTTT. Translated, it gives CASSQGGAYNQPQHF.

V gene TRBV7-9 combines with J gene TRBJ1-6; tentatively, D is TRBD1 (5 bases). Per the germline V gene, CDR1 is SEHNR and CDR2 is FQNEAQ (reference sequence). V was pared by 5 bases and J by 14 bases, with 13 bases between. The CDR3 extends over 12 amino acids. The CDR3, as DNA: TGTGCCAGCAGCCAGGGCCCCAGCGCCCTCCACTTT. Translation: CASSQGPSALHF.

About this clonotype itself: At one end, the junction sequence differs from germline, possibly due to a read error. The rearrangement joins TRBV4-2 to TRBJ2-2; tentatively, D is TRBD2 (5 bases). Germline lookup yields CDR1 LGHNA and CDR2 YNFKEQ. The CDR3 extends over 12 amino acids. CDR3 sequence (DNA): TGTGCCAGCAGCCAAGAGCACGGGGAGCCGTTTTTT. Translation: CASSQEHGEPFF.

The CDR3 DNA is TGTGCCAGCACCCTCTGGGGCACTGAAGCTTTCTTT. This gives the protein CASTLWGTEAFF. The V gene is TRBV12-1, the J gene TRBJ1-1. TRBV12-1 is deemed a pseudogene. The CDR3 runs 12 residues.

The rearrangement links TRBV6-1 to TRBJ2-1; 7 bases agree with TRBD1. The CDR3 runs 15 residues. Looked up from germline, CDR1 is MNHNS and CDR2 is SASEGT. J was trimmed by 4 bases and V by 5 bases; bases with no gene match: 8. This CDR3 reads CASSTEQGMYNEQFF. The DNA of the CDR3 is TGTGCCAGCAGTACTGAACAGGGGATGTACAATGAGCAGTTCTTC.

This chain connects TRBV12-3 or TRBV12-4 to TRBJ1-2, with 8 positions matching TRBD1. Losses at the gene ends were 5 bases for V and 4 bases for J; bases not matched to a gene: 9. The CDR3 runs 15 residues. The CDR3: CASSPNGQGPYGYTF. CDR3 in DNA: TGTGCCAGCAGTCCGAACGGACAGGGCCCCTATGGCTACACCTTC.

The V gene is TRBV3-1, the J gene TRBJ1-2, with a weak D call TRBD1 (5 bases). The CDR3 runs to 13 residues. V lost 4 bases and J lost 8, with 14 bases in between. The germline V gene has CDR1 LGHDT and CDR2 YNNKEL (reference sequence). Here the CDR3 DNA reads TGTGCCAGCAGCCTCGGCCCGGGGGACGGCTACACCTTC. Translation: CASSLGPGDGYTF. Together with reference TRBV3-1 and TRBJ1-2, the CDR3 gives the full variable domain: DTAVSQTPKYLVTQMGNDKSIKCEQNLGHDTMYWYKQDSKKFLKIMFSYNNKELIINETVPNRFSPKSPDKAHLNLHINSLELGDSAVYFCASSLGPGDGYTFGSGTRLTVV.

This chain uses TRBV6-6 with TRBJ1-2, with 7 bases identical to TRBD1. CDR1 MNHNY and CDR2 SVGAGI come from the germline V gene (reference sequence). With 1 base clipped from V and 6 bases from J, the junction kept 8 bases outside the gene matches. The CDR3 has 15 residues. The chain's CDR3 is CASSYFPTGYDGYTF. Written as DNA, the CDR3 is TGTGCCAGCAGTTACTTTCCGACAGGGTATGATGGCTACACCTTC.

The J gene is TRBJ1-1, the V gene TRBV7-2, with no clear D. This CDR3 comprises 13 residues. Germline lookup yields CDR1 SGHTA and CDR2 FQGNSA. V lost 4 bases and J 4 bases, leaving 10 bases between the germline ends. CDR3 region: CASSSRVSTEAFF. The CDR3 DNA follows: TGTGCCAGCAGCTCGCGTGTTAGCACTGAAGCTTTCTTT.

The rearrangement links TRBV2 to TRBJ2-1, with 9 bases that match TRBD2. The length of the CDR3 is 15 residues. In germline, CDR1 is SNHLY, CDR2 FYNNEI. With 2 bases clipped from V and 5 bases from J, the junction kept 4 bases outside the gene matches. CDR3 in DNA: TGTGCCAGCAGTGAACGACTAGCGGAAGACAATGAGCAGTTCTTC. Amino acids: CASSERLAEDNEQFF.

V usage is TRBV6-1 and J usage is TRBJ2-1, with TRBD1 as a possible D gene (5 bases). Trimming cost V 2 bases and J 1 base, with 12 bases left between them. Germline-derived CDR1 and CDR2 are MNHNS and SASEGT. There are 16 residues in the CDR3. This chain's CDR3 is CASSERMGPSYNEQFF. CDR3 DNA: TGTGCCAGCAGTGAAAGAATGGGGCCTTCCTACAATGAGCAGTTCTTC.

Only a few counts were recorded for this clonotype. V is TRBV28 and J is TRBJ2-1, with D maybe TRBD2 (6 bases). The CDR3 runs to 16 residues. Germline V lookup: CDR1 MDHEN, CDR2 SYDVKM. V was trimmed by 6 bases and J by 0 bases, leaving 15 bases between them. The CDR3 DNA reads TGTGCCAGCAGGGGGAGGAGCGAGAGCTCCTACAATGAGCAGTTCTTC. Translated, it gives CASRGRSESSYNEQFF.

This clonotype has ten or more counts. V and J are TRBV12-3 or TRBV12-4 and TRBJ1-6; 12 bases line up with TRBD1. Germline trimming cut 6 bases from V and 6 bases from J; bases unmatched to any gene: 9. The CDR3 totals 17 residues. The chain's CDR3 is CASSRGTGGFSNSPLHF. Written as DNA, the CDR3 is TGTGCCAGCAGCCGCGGGACAGGGGGCTTTAGTAATTCACCCCTCCACTTT.

The chain recombines TRBV2 with TRBJ2-5; TRBD2 matches at 8 bases. With 6 bases clipped from V and 5 bases from J, the junction kept 14 bases outside the gene matches. This CDR3 has 16 residues. The germline V gene has CDR1 SNHLY and CDR2 FYNNEI. DNA of the CDR3: TGTGCCAGCAGCGTTTGGCCAGCGGGAGTTGTGGAGACCCAGTACTTC. Translated, it gives CASSVWPAGVVETQYF. Filled out from reference TRBV2 and TRBJ2-5, the complete variable domain reads EPEVTQTPSHQVTQMGQEVILRCVPISNHLYFYWYRQILGQKVEFLVSFYNNEISEKSEIFDDQFSVERPDGSNFTLKIRSTKLEDSAMYFCASSVWPAGVVETQYFGPGTRLLVL.

This rearrangement joins TRBV29-1 to TRBJ2-2, with D possibly being TRBD2 (6 bases). The CDR3 contains 16 residues. Germline CDR1 is SQVTM and CDR2 is ANQGSEA. V was clipped by 0 bases and J by 1 base, with 12 bases between them. CDR3: CSVEDRRRVNTGELFF. The CDR3 nucleotides read TGCAGCGTTGAAGATAGGAGGAGGGTGAACACCGGGGAGCTGTTTTTT.